These 31 T cell receptor beta chains came from one sample sequenced in a study of blood T cell repertoires in COVID-19. Sequencing used immunoSEQ multiplex PCR; TCRdb keeps in-frame clones, though not all of them. The sample has approximately 250,000 clones, 88% seen once. The sequencing input was PBMCs or T cells enriched from blood (not recorded which). The source of these receptors is a woman in her twenties or thirties who had recovered from COVID-19.

The J gene is TRBJ2-7, the V gene TRBV7-6; weak D call: TRBD1 (6 bases). The ends were cut back, 2 bases at V and 5 bases at J, with 16 bases in the middle. Germline CDR1 and CDR2: SGHVS and FNYEAQ. The CDR3 spans 15 residues. The DNA of the CDR3 is TGTGCCAGCAGCTTAAGAGGGGGTGGGTTGAACGAGCAGTACTTC. This codes for CASSLRGGGLNEQYF.

The chain is built from TRBV28 and TRBJ1-3, with TRBD1 identical over 9 bases. CDR1 is MDHEN and CDR2 is SYDVKM in the germline V gene. Unmatched junction bases numbered 5, after V lost 3 bases and J lost 8 bases. The CDR3 covers 14 residues. CDR3 amino acids: CASSLGQGVDTIYF. The CDR3 bases are TGTGCCAGCAGTTTGGGACAGGGAGTGGACACCATATATTTT. The full variable domain, with the rest looked up from reference TRBV28 and TRBJ1-3, is DVKVTQSSRYLVKRTGEKVFLECVQDMDHENMFWYRQDPGLGLRLIYFSYDVKMKEKGDIPEGYSVSREKKERFSLILESASTNQTSMYLCASSLGQGVDTIYFGEGSWLTVV.

This chain links TRBV18 with TRBJ1-4, with TRBD1 matching over 9 bases. Germline CDR1 and CDR2: KGHSH and LQKENI. The CDR3 runs 16 residues. Trimming cost V 0 bases and J 7 bases; bases outside gene matches: 6. In DNA, the CDR3 is TGTGCCAGCTCACCACCGGGACAGGGTTCGGGTGAAAAACTGTTTTTT. Translating gives CASSPPGQGSGEKLFF.

V usage is TRBV6-5 and J usage is TRBJ1-4, with 7 bases fitting TRBD1. Germline lookup yields CDR1 MNHEY and CDR2 SVGAGI. With V trimmed by 0 bases and J by 4 bases, 5 bases remained unmatched. This CDR3 is 16 amino acids long. The CDR3 coding sequence is TGTGCCAGCAGTTACTCCACCGGGACAGTTAATGAAAAACTGTTTTTT. Encoded protein: CASSYSTGTVNEKLFF.

V gene TRBV6-2 or TRBV6-3 combines with J gene TRBJ2-5, with TRBD2 as a possible D gene (5 bases). Germline V gene data show CDR1 as MNHEY and CDR2 as SVGEGT. The CDR3 consists of 14 residues. Trimming removed 2 bases at V and 5 bases at J, with 12 bases between. CDR3 residues: CASSYHTGLETQYF. The CDR3 coding sequence is TGTGCCAGCAGTTACCATACGGGGTTGGAGACCCAGTACTTC.

This sequence joins TRBV19 and TRBJ2-2; 7 nucleotides align to TRBD2. V gave up 5 bases and J gave up 1 base; unmatched junction bases: 4. Germline-derived CDR1 and CDR2 are LNHDA and SQIVND (reference sequence). The CDR3 length is 15 residues. CDR3 coding DNA: TGTGCCAGTAGTGGGGCGGGGGTGAACACCGGGGAGCTGTTTTTT. Its translation is CASSGAGVNTGELFF. The variable domain in full, with the rest retrieved from reference TRBV19 and TRBJ2-2, is DGGITQSPKYLFRKEGQNVTLSCEQNLNHDAMYWYRQDPGQGLRLIYYSQIVNDFQKGDIAEGYSVSREKKESFPLTVTSAQKNPTAFYLCASSGAGVNTGELFFGEGSRLTVL.

The chain couples TRBV19 to TRBJ2-1; D is possibly TRBD2 (6 bases). CDR1 and CDR2 (germline): LNHDA, SQIVND (reference sequence). The V end was cut by 4 bases, the J end by 2 bases, with 15 bases between. This CDR3 is 16 amino acids long. The chain's CDR3 is CASSTGGRQTYNEQFF. The CDR3 coding sequence is TGTGCCAGTAGTACCGGGGGACGCCAAACCTACAATGAGCAGTTCTTC.

This sequence joins TRBV14 and TRBJ1-1; 7 bases are a match to TRBD1. After removal of 6 bases from V and 0 bases from J, the junction contained 13 bases not matched to a gene. CDR1 and CDR2 (germline): SGHDN, FVKESK. The CDR3 is 17 amino acids. The CDR3 nucleotides read TGTGCCAGCAGTCATTTAGGGGGCCTAGAAGTGAACACTGAAGCTTTCTTT. Its protein product is CASSHLGGLEVNTEAFF.

The chain uses TRBV30 and TRBJ2-7; 7 bases line up with TRBD1. V shed 1 base and J 3 bases; nucleotides not matched to a gene: 6. Germline-derived CDR1 and CDR2 are GTSNPN and SVGIG (reference sequence). CDR3 size: 14 residues. The CDR3 region has the DNA TGTGCCTGGAGTGACAGGGGAAGGGACTACGAGCAGTACTTC. Amino acids: CAWSDRGRDYEQYF.

This chain joins TRBV3-1 (or the pseudogene TRBV3-2) and TRBJ2-7, with a weak D call TRBD1 (5 bases). With 0 bases removed from V and 6 bases from J, the gap between germline ends came to 21 bases. CDR1 is LGHDT and CDR2 is YNNKEL in the germline V gene (reference sequence). The CDR3 totals 17 residues. The CDR3, as DNA: TGTGCCAGCAGCCAAGAGCCAGGGTCAGCGAGGTTTGGCGAGCAGTACTTC. Its translation is CASSQEPGSARFGEQYF.

There are a few counts of this clone. The gene calls are TRBV9 and TRBJ2-1, with TRBD1 identical over 8 bases. CDR1 SGDLS and CDR2 YYNGEE come from the germline V gene. The length of the CDR3 is 15 residues. The ends lost 0 bases at V and 10 bases at J; junction bases unmatched: 9. The DNA of the CDR3 is TGTGCCAGCAGCGTAGGGGGCCAGGGGGCAGAGGAGCAGTTCTTC. It translates to CASSVGGQGAEEQFF.

This clone was observed once. The CDR3 loop is CASSLPGQQETQYF. DNA for the CDR3: TGTGCCAGCAGCCTCCCGGGACAGCAAGAGACCCAGTACTTC. This rearrangement joins TRBV9 to TRBJ2-5; 7 nucleotides agree with TRBD1. The CDR3 is made up of 14 amino acids. V lost 4 bases and J lost 2; bases outside the gene matches: 5. CDR1 is SGDLS, CDR2 YYNGEE, per germline.

The rearrangement uses TRBV9 and TRBJ2-1; 7 bases are shared with TRBD1. CDR3 size: 14 residues. V was pared by 4 bases and J by 10 bases, with 11 bases of the junction left unmatched. Germline assignment: CDR1 SGDLS and CDR2 YYNGEE. The CDR3 loop is CASSTSGQVPEQFF. The CDR3 DNA sequence: TGTGCCAGCAGCACCAGCGGACAGGTACCCGAGCAGTTCTTC.

This rearrangement joins TRBV3-1 (or the pseudogene TRBV3-2) to TRBJ1-5; possible D gene TRBD1, 6 bases. Trimming took off 4 bases at V and 7 bases at J, with 14 bases between the two ends. The CDR3 spans 14 residues. CDR1 LGHDT and CDR2 YNNKEL come from the germline V gene (reference sequence). CDR3 in amino acids: CASSRDNAEQPQHF. Written as DNA, the CDR3 is TGTGCCAGCAGCCGGGACAATGCGGAGCAGCCCCAGCATTTT.

The rearrangement links TRBV6-5 to TRBJ1-1; D is possibly TRBD1 (5 bases). The germline V gene encodes CDR1 MNHEY and CDR2 SVGAGI. The V end was cut by 1 base, the J end by 0 bases, with 9 bases between. This CDR3 has 15 amino acids. The CDR3 region is CASSYFTGLNTEAFF. In DNA, the CDR3 is TGTGCCAGCAGTTACTTCACAGGACTGAACACTGAAGCTTTCTTT.

For this clone: Other DNA variants within this sample encode the same CDR3. This chain links TRBV18 with TRBJ2-1; D perhaps matches TRBD2 (6 bases). The CDR3 is 15 amino acids. Germline V gene sequence: CDR1 KGHSH, CDR2 LQKENI. V lost 3 bases and J lost 0, with 9 bases in between. The CDR3 protein is CASSPNGGSYNEQFF. CDR3 DNA sequence: TGTGCCAGCTCACCCAACGGGGGCTCCTACAATGAGCAGTTCTTC.

This CDR3 is CASSLGQKNTEAFF. In DNA, the CDR3 is TGTGCCAGCAGCTTAGGACAGAAAAACACTGAAGCTTTCTTT. The chain combines TRBV7-6 with TRBJ1-1, with D possibly matching TRBD1 (5 bases). The V gene's germline CDR1 is SGHVS and CDR2 FNYEAQ. With 1 base removed from V and 2 bases from J, the gap between germline ends came to 8 bases. The CDR3 is made up of 14 amino acids.

The V and J genes are TRBV3-1 (or the pseudogene TRBV3-2) and TRBJ2-3; 10 positions match TRBD2. V gave up 4 bases and J gave up 0 bases; unmatched junction bases: 19. This CDR3 spans 21 amino acids. Germline values: CDR1 LGHDT, CDR2 YNNKEL (reference sequence). The CDR3 is CASSPGGRMERGGRSTDTQYF. For the CDR3, the DNA is TGTGCCAGCAGCCCGGGTGGGCGTATGGAGCGGGGGGGCCGGAGCACAGATACGCAGTATTTT.

The rearrangement links TRBV24-1 to TRBJ2-1; TRBD1 is a possible D gene (7 bases). Germline CDR1 and CDR2: KGHDR and SFDVKD. V lost 9 bases, J lost 3 bases, and 11 bases lay in between. The CDR3 covers 13 residues. In nucleotides, the CDR3 is TGTGCCACCGGCGGGACAGACTACAATGAGCAGTTCTTC. Translation gives CATGGTDYNEQFF.

The chain uses TRBV6-5 and TRBJ2-7, with TRBD1 as a possible D gene (6 bases). V was trimmed by 2 bases and J by 7 bases, leaving 15 bases between them. CDR1 is MNHEY, CDR2 SVGAGI, per germline. The CDR3 totals 14 residues. The CDR3, as DNA: TGTGCCAGCAGTTACACCCGGGTCCAGGGGGAGCAGTACTTC. Its translation is CASSYTRVQGEQYF.

The chain has TRBV10-3 and TRBJ2-2, with 7 nucleotides matching TRBD2. Germline V gene sequence: CDR1 ENHRY, CDR2 SYGVKD. After removal of 2 bases from V and 4 bases from J, the junction contained 4 bases not matched to a gene. The CDR3 is 15 residues long. The CDR3 nucleotides read TGTGCCATCAGTGAGGGAAAGCGGGGCACCGGGGAGCTGTTTTTT. This sequence encodes CAISEGKRGTGELFF.

The chain is built from TRBV7-9 and TRBJ1-1, with D unclear. The CDR3 sequence is 13 residues long. Germline loops: CDR1 SEHNR, CDR2 FQNEAQ (reference sequence). With 3 bases removed from V and 1 base from J, the gap between germline ends came to 6 bases. CDR3 nucleotide sequence: TGTGCCAGCAGCTTTCTCCCGAACACTGAAGCTTTCTTT. It specifies CASSFLPNTEAFF.

V usage is TRBV5-6 and J usage is TRBJ1-6, with 9 bases fitting TRBD1. Germline lookup yields CDR1 SGHDT and CDR2 YYEEEE. The J segment lost 9 bases and the V segment lost 1 base, leaving 14 bases of the junction unmatched. The CDR3 totals 18 residues. CDR3 in DNA: TGTGCCAGCAGCTTGTACACGGGACAGGGAGGTCCTCCTTCACCCCTCCACTTT. Protein sequence: CASSLYTGQGGPPSPLHF.

The chain recombines TRBV12-3 or TRBV12-4 with TRBJ2-1; D is possibly TRBD2 (5 bases). The CDR3 is 12 residues long. V lost 6 bases, J lost 6 bases, and 9 bases lay in between. CDR3 loop: CASSPEGNEQFF. The CDR3 region has the DNA TGTGCCAGCAGCCCCGAGGGCAATGAGCAGTTCTTC.

CDR3 nucleotide sequence: TGTGCCAGCAGTTACTGGACTAGCGGGGGCCATGAGCAGTTCTTC. It is translated as CASSYWTSGGHEQFF. The chain is built from TRBV6-5 and TRBJ2-1; 13 bases match TRBD2. CDR1 and CDR2 from the germline V gene are MNHEY and SVGAGI. The CDR3 consists of 15 residues. Trimming removed 1 base from V and 8 bases from J; junction bases left unmatched: 2.

Only a few counts were recorded for this clone. This chain links TRBV5-5 with TRBJ2-7, with D possibly TRBD1 on 6 matching bases. Germline CDR1 SGHKS, CDR2 YYEKEE (reference sequence). V lost 6 bases and J lost 0, with 10 bases in between. This CDR3 is 13 amino acids long. This chain's CDR3 is CASKEQGSYEQYF. As DNA, the CDR3 is TGTGCCAGCAAAGAACAGGGCTCCTACGAGCAGTACTTC.

This clone was recorded only once. The V and J genes are TRBV5-1 and TRBJ1-2; 7 bases are a match to TRBD1. The CDR3 contains 13 residues. V gave up 2 bases and J gave up 4 bases; unmatched junction bases: 2. Per the germline V gene, CDR1 is SGHRS and CDR2 is YFSETQ. In DNA, the CDR3 is TGCGCCAGCAGCTTCCGGGACAGCTATGGCTACACCTTC. Translated: CASSFRDSYGYTF.

This chain joins TRBV3-1 (or the pseudogene TRBV3-2) and TRBJ2-5; 7 positions match TRBD2. Germline V lookup: CDR1 LGHDT, CDR2 YNNKEL (reference sequence). This CDR3 region has 15 residues. After removal of 1 base from V and 0 bases from J, the junction contained 2 bases not matched to a gene. CDR3 in amino acids: CASSQGLADQETQYF. DNA for the CDR3: TGTGCCAGCAGCCAAGGGCTAGCGGACCAAGAGACCCAGTACTTC.

The genes are TRBV7-2 and TRBJ2-7, with D possibly being TRBD2 (5 bases). V gave up 2 bases and J gave up 3 bases, with 8 bases separating them. Per the germline V gene, CDR1 is SGHTA and CDR2 is FQGNSA. The CDR3 has 13 amino acids. CDR3 sequence: CASSLRGFYEQYF. The CDR3 DNA is TGTGCCAGCAGCTTAAGAGGGTTCTACGAGCAGTACTTC.

Worth noting for this clone: A junction end diverges from the germline sequence, so it may reflect a read error. The CDR3 region has the DNA TGTGCCAGCAGCCGTCTTCGCGGGGAGCTATACGGGCAGTACTTC. Amino acid sequence: CASSRLRGELYGQYF. The rearrangement links TRBV14 to TRBJ2-7; a weak D match, TRBD2 (6 bases). This CDR3 has 15 residues. Germline CDR1 is SGHDN and CDR2 is FVKESK.

The V call is TRBV14, the J call TRBJ2-3; 11 nucleotides agree with TRBD2. CDR3 length: 14 amino acids. CDR1 is SGHDN, CDR2 FVKESK, per germline. V lost 5 bases and J lost 4; bases outside the gene matches: 2. CDR3 DNA sequence: TGTGCCAGCAGCTTGGGACTAGCGGCAGATACGCAGTATTTT. The encoded protein is CASSLGLAADTQYF. Drawing the rest from reference TRBV14 and TRBJ2-3, the complete variable domain is EAGVTQFPSHSVIEKGQTVTLRCDPISGHDNLYWYRRVMGKEIKFLLHFVKESKQDESGMPNNRFLAERTGGTYSTLKVQPAELEDSGVYFCASSLGLAADTQYFGPGTRLTVL.